Listed below are T cell receptor beta chains from one sample, sequenced in a study of OX40 agonist ivuxolimab in advanced cancers. Libraries were prepared by immunoSEQ multiplex PCR; TCRdb keeps only in-frame clonotypes and omits some of them. Of roughly 71,000 clones in the sample, approximately 81% were seen once. The sample here was CD4+ or CD8+ T cells sorted from blood, taken in a trial of the OX40 agonist ivuxolimab. Every receptor here comes from an adult with an advanced solid tumor such as melanoma, head and neck, liver or kidney cancer. Both conserved end residues are trimmed from each CDR3. D genes are given only for firm matches. Clone size appears in some rows only: once, few, many, or a class for an expanded clone.

. | . | TRBV6-1 | ASSFRGVVDEQY
. | TRBD1 | TRBV19 | ASSIVTGTGNYGYT
. | . | TRBV6-6 | ASRGSQAAF
. | . | TRBV27 | ASSLGPTYNEQF
. | . | TRBV7-2 | ASSLEGMRPEAF
. | TRBD1 | TRBV5-6 | ASSLVQGADYGYT
. | TRBD1 | TRBV28 | ASKPGQAWNSPLH
. | . | TRBV30 | AWSVDYEQY
. | . | TRBV18 | ASSPRRTDEGNTIY
. | . | TRBV5-1 | ASSMRHSGQETQY
. | . | TRBV6-1 | ASWGVGSNQPQH
. | . | TRBV5-5 | ASSSDGNYGYT
. | . | TRBV10-3 | AIRYSEVYNEQF
. | TRBD1 | TRBV6-6 | ASSTGTGGETQY
. | . | TRBV18 | ASKRDAQAKNIQY
. | TRBD2 | TRBV14 | ASSQDRTSGGGNEQF
. | . | TRBV7-6 | ASSLGNEQF
. | TRBD1 | TRBV11-2 | ASSLPGQPKSGYT
. | TRBD1 | TRBV19 | ASSHPTGANYGYT
. | TRBD1 | TRBV15 | ATSREGGSFTEAF
. | . | TRBV5-1 | ASSSGQARREGGYT
. | . | TRBV23-1 | ASSRSGLPGNIQY
. | . | TRBV10-3 | AISELLGKKASYEQY
. | . | TRBV5-6 | ASSRGGSTDTQY
. | . | TRBV14 | ASSQDRGAEAF
. | TRBD1 | TRBV25-1 | ASRGDRGETGELF
. | TRBD2 | TRBV11-3 | ASSGGTSGRAHNEQF
. | . | TRBV28 | ASTGSAGPGQPQH
. | . | TRBV5-1 | ASSLAPFPNNEQF
. | . | TRBV19 | ASSIGGLFEGTQY
. | . | TRBV29-1 | SVELSPANTGELF
. | . | TRBV6-5 | ASSYEGGGSETQY
once | TRBD2 | TRBV5-6 | ASSSGGSYEQY
. | . | TRBV29-1 | SVGVGASSYNEQF
. | . | TRBV9 | ASSVAGQGTYEQY
. | . | TRBV28 | ASTAGYNEQF
. | . | TRBV27 | ASSPTPRTNTEAF
. | TRBD1 | TRBV5-4 | ASSWPGQGPTGELF
. | TRBD1 | TRBV7-2 | ASADGTDIYGYT
. | . | TRBV4-3 | ASSQEFWSEQY
. | . | TRBV18 | ASSPTGDYGYT
. | TRBD1 | TRBV11-3 | ASSHQGQLKNIQY
once | TRBD1 | TRBV6-6 | ASSQGQGSEAF
. | . | TRBV28 | AGGPGSQETQY
. | . | TRBV27 | ASSPLQGGGNEKLF
few | . | TRBV2 | ASSVKYEQY
. | . | TRBV25-1 | ASSDTRYSNQPQH
. | . | TRBV7-9 | ASSLGGYGYT
. | TRBD2 | TRBV5-8 | ASSSTWTSGGRDTQY
. | TRBD2 | TRBV5-1 | ASSLTSGSNEQF
. | . | TRBV30 | AGTGFSTDTQY
few | TRBD2 | TRBV14 | ASSQGLAGINEQF
few | . | TRBV15 | ATSRPPRGDKFYEQY